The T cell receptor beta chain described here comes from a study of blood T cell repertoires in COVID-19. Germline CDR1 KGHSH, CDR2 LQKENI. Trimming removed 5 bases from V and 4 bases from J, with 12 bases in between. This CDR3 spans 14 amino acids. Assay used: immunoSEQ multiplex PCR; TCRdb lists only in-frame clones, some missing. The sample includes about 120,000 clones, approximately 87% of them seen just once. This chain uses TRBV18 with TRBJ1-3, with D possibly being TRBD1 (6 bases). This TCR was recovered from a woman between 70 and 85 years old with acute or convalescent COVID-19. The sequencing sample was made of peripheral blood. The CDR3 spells CASSTGTLGNTIYF. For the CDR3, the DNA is TGTGCCAGCTCAACAGGGACGCTAGGAAACACCATATATTTT.